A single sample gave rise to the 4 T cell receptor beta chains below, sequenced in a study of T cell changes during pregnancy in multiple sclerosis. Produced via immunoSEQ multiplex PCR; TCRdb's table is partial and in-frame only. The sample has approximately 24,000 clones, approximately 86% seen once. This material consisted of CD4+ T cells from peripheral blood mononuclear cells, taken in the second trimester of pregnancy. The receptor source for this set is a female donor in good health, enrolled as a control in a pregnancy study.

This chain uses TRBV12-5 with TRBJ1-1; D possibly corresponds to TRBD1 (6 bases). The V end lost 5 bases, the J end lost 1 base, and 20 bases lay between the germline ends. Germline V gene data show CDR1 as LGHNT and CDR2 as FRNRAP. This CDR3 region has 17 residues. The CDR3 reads CASGPSVLDRRNTEAFF. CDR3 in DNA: TGTGCTAGTGGTCCGTCCGTCCTGGACAGAAGGAACACTGAAGCTTTCTTT.

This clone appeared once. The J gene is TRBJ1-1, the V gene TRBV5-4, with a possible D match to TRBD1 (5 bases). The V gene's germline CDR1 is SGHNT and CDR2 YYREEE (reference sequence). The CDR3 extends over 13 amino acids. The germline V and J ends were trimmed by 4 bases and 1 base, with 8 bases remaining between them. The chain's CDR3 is CASSPQENTEAFF. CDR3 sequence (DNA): TGTGCCAGCAGCCCACAGGAGAACACTGAAGCTTTCTTT.

This chain's CDR3 is CASRPLRENTEAFF. The CDR3 DNA sequence: TGTGCCAGTAGGCCTCTCAGGGAGAACACTGAAGCTTTCTTT. V usage is TRBV19 and J usage is TRBJ1-1, with a weak D call TRBD1 (5 bases). Germline V gene lookup returns CDR1 LNHDA and CDR2 SQIVND (reference sequence). The CDR3 covers 14 residues. V lost 6 bases and J 1 base, leaving 12 bases between the germline ends.

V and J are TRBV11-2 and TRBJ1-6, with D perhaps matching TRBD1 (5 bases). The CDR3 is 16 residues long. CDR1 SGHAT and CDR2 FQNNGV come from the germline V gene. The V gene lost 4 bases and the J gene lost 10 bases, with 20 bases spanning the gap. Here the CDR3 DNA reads TGTGCCAGCAGCTACTCCGGCGGGATAGGGGCATCACCCCTCCACTTT. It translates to CASSYSGGIGASPLHF.